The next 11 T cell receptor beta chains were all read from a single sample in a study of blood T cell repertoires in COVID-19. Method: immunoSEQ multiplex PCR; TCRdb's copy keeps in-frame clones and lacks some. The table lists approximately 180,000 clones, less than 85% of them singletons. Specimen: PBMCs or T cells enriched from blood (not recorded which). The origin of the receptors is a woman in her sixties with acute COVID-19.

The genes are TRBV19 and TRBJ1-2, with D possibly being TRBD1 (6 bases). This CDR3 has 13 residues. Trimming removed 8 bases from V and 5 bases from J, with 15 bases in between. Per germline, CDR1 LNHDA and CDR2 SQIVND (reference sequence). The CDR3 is CASFPGQNYGYTF. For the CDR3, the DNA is TGTGCCAGTTTCCCCGGACAGAATTATGGCTACACCTTC.

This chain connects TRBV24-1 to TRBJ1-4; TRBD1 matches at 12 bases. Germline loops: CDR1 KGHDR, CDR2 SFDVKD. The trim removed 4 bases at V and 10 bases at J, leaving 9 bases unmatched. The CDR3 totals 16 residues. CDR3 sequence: CATSETTGTGGGKLFF. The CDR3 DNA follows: TGTGCCACCAGTGAGACAACCGGGACAGGGGGCGGAAAACTGTTTTTT.

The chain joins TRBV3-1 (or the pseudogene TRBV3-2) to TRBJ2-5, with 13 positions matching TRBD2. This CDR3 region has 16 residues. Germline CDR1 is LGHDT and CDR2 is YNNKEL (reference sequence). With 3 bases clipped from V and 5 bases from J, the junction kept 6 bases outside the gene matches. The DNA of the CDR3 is TGTGCCAGCAGCCAGCCCGGACTAGCGGGGGACGAGACCCAGTACTTC. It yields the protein CASSQPGLAGDETQYF.

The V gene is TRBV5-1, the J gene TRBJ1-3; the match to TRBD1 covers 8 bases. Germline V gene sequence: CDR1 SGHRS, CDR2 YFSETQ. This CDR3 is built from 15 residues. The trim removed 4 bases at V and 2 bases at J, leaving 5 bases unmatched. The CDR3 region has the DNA TGCGCCAGCAGCCGGAGACAGGGGACTGGAAACACCATATATTTT. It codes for CASSRRQGTGNTIYF. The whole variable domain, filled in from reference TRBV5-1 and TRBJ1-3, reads KAGVTQTPRYLIKTRGQQVTLSCSPISGHRSVSWYQQTPGQGLQFLFEYFSETQRNKGNFPGRFSGRQFSNSRSEMNVSTLELGDSALYLCASSRRQGTGNTIYFGEGSWLTVV.

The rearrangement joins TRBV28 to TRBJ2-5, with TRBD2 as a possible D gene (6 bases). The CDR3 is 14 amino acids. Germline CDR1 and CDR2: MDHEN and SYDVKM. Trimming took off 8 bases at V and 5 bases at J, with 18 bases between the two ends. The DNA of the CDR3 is TGTGCCAGCGCCCCGGCGGAGGGCAGGGAGACCCAGTACTTC. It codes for CASAPAEGRETQYF.

Here the CDR3 DNA reads TGTGCCAGTAGTATAGGTGCCGGACTTATAAACATTCAGTACTTC. Encoded protein: CASSIGAGLINIQYF. The chain carries TRBV19 and TRBJ2-4, with D possibly TRBD2 on 5 matching bases. Germline lookup yields CDR1 LNHDA and CDR2 SQIVND (reference sequence). Trimming shortened V by 1 base and J by 6 bases, and 13 bases separated the two germline ends. The CDR3 runs to 15 residues. The variable domain in full, completed from reference TRBV19 and TRBJ2-4, reads DGGITQSPKYLFRKEGQNVTLSCEQNLNHDAMYWYRQDPGQGLRLIYYSQIVNDFQKGDIAEGYSVSREKKESFPLTVTSAQKNPTAFYLCASSIGAGLINIQYFGAGTRLSVL.

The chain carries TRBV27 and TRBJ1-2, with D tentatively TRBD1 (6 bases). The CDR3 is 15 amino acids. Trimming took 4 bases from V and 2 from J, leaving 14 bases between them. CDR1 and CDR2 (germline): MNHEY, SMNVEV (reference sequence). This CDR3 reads CASSSEGGPNYGYTF. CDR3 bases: TGTGCCAGCAGTTCGGAAGGGGGACCAAACTATGGCTACACCTTC.

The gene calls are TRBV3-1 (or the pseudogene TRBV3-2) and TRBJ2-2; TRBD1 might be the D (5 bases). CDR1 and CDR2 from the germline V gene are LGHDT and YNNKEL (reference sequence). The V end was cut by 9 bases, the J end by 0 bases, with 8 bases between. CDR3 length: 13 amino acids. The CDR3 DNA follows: TGTGCCAGTGGGGCCCCGAACACCGGGGAGCTGTTTTTT. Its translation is CASGAPNTGELFF.

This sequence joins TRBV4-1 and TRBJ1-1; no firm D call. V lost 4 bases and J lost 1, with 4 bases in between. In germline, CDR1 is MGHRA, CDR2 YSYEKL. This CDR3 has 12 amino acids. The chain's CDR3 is CASSRQNTEAFF. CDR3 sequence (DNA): TGCGCCAGCAGCCGACAGAACACTGAAGCTTTCTTT.

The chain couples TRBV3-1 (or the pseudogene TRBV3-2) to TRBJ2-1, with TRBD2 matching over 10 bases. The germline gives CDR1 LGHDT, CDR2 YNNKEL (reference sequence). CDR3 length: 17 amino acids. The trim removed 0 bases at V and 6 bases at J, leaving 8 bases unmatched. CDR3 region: CASSQDLISGRGNEQFF. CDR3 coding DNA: TGTGCCAGCAGCCAAGATCTGATCAGCGGGAGGGGCAATGAGCAGTTCTTC.

CDR3 sequence reads: CASSSDRGLYGYTF. The CDR3 bases are TGTGCCAGCAGCTCCGACAGGGGGCTCTATGGCTACACCTTC. The rearrangement links TRBV7-8 to TRBJ1-2; 10 bases map to TRBD1. This CDR3 has 14 amino acids. The V gene's germline CDR1 is SGHVS and CDR2 FQNEAQ. The J segment lost 4 bases and the V segment lost 4 bases, leaving 3 bases of the junction unmatched.